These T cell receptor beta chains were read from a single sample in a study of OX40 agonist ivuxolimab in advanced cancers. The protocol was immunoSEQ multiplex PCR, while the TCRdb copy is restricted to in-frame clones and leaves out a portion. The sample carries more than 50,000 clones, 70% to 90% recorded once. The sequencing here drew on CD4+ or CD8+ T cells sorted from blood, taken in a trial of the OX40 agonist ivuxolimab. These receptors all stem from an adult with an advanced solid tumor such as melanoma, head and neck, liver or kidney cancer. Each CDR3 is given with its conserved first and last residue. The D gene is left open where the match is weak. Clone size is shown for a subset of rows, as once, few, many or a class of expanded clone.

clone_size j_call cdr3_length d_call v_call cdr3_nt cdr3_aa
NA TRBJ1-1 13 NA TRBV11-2 TGTGCCAGCAGCTTCGTAGGGAACACTGAAGCTTTCTTT CASSFVGNTEAFF
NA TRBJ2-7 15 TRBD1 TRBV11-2 TGTGCCAGCAGCTCCTATGACAGGGGCAGCTACGAGCAGTACTTC CASSSYDRGSYEQYF
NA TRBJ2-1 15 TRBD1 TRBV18 TGTGCCAGCTCACCGGGACAGGGGATTTCTAATGAGCAGTTCTTC CASSPGQGISNEQFF
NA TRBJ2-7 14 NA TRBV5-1 TGCGCCAGCAGCGGGGCAGGGCCCACGTACGAGCAGTACTTC CASSGAGPTYEQYF
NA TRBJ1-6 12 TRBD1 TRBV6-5 TGTGCCAGCAGACAGGGGGGTTCACCCCTCCACTTT CASRQGGSPLHF
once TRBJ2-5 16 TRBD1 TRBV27 TGTGCCAGCAGTAGAAAGCCGGACAGGGGCCAAGAGACCCAGTACTTC CASSRKPDRGQETQYF
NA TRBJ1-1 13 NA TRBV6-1 TGTGCCAGCAGTGCCCTTGGGGGGACTGAAGCTTTCTTT CASSALGGTEAFF
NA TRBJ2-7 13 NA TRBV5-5 TGTGCCAGCAGCTTGAGAAGTTTAGGCGAGCAGTACTTC CASSLRSLGEQYF
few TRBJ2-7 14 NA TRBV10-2 TGCGCCAGCAGTGAGTCTGGGGGTAAGGTCGAGCAGTACTTC CASSESGGKVEQYF
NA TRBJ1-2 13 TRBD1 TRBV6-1 TGTGCCAGCAGTGAAGGACAGGGGGTTGGCTACACCTTC CASSEGQGVGYTF
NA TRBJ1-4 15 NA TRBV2 TGTGCCAGCAGTGACCCAGGGTCAACTAATGAAAAACTGTTTTTT CASSDPGSTNEKLFF
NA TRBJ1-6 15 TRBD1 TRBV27 TGTGCCAGCAGCGGACAGGGTTTAATTAATTCACCCCTCCACTTT CASSGQGLINSPLHF
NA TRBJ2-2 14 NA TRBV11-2 TGTGCCAGCAGCTTAGAGAGGGGATCGGGGGAGCTGTTTTTT CASSLERGSGELFF
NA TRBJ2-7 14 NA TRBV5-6 TGTGCCAGCAGCTTTGAGGGGAGCTCCTACGAGCAGTACTTC CASSFEGSSYEQYF
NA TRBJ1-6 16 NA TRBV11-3 TGTGCCAGCAGCTTAGGACACCCCAACTATAATTCACCCCTCCACTTT CASSLGHPNYNSPLHF
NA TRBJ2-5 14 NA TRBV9 TGTGCCAGCAGCGTAGCTGGAGAAGAGGAGACCCAGTACTTC CASSVAGEEETQYF
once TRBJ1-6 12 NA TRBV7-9 TGTGCCAGCAGCTTAGACAATTCACCCCTCCACTTT CASSLDNSPLHF
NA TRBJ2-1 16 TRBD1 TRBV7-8 TGTGCCAGCAGCTTTCGACAGGGGGGCTCCTACAATGAGCAGTTCTTC CASSFRQGGSYNEQFF
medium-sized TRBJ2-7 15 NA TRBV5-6 TGTGCCAGCAGCCCTAGGCAGGGCTTCTCCTACGAGCAGTACTTC CASSPRQGFSYEQYF
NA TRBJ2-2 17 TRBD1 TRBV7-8 TGTGCCAGCAGCTTACCCCTGGACAGGGAGAACACCGGGGAGCTGTTTTTT CASSLPLDRENTGELFF
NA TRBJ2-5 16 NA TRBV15 TGTGCCACCAGCAGAGAACGGAGACTAGTGTCGGAGACCCAGTACTTC CATSRERRLVSETQYF
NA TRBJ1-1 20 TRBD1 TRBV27 TGTGCCAGCAGTTCATGGGGACAGACTCCCCTTGGACCTATGAACACTGAAGCTTTCTTT CASSSWGQTPLGPMNTEAFF
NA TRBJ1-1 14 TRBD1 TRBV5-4 TGTGCCAGCAGCTTGGGCGGACAGGCCACTGAAGCTTTCTTT CASSLGGQATEAFF
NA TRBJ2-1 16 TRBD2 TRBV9 TGTGCCAGCAGCGTAGGGCTAGCGGGGGCCTACAATGAGCAGTTCTTC CASSVGLAGAYNEQFF
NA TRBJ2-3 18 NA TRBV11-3 TGTGCCAGCATCTTAGATAATAGGGGGAGCCCTAGCACAGATACGCAGTATTTT CASILDNRGSPSTDTQYF
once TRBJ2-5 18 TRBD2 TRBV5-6 TGTGCCAGCAGCTTGGAGGGTAGCGGGGGCCCCCAGCCCCCCACCCAGTACTTC CASSLEGSGGPQPPTQYF
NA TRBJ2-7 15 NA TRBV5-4 TGTGCCAGCAGCCCGGACCCAGGGCGCACCTACGAGCAGTACTTC CASSPDPGRTYEQYF
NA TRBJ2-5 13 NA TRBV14 TGTGCCAGCAGCCCGACAGACCAAGAGACCCAGTACTTC CASSPTDQETQYF
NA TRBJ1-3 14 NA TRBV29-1 TGCAGCGTTGGGGGGGGCGGCAGTGGAAACACCATATATTTT CSVGGGGSGNTIYF
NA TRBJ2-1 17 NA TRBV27 TGTGCCAGCAGTTCAGAAGGGCTGATCATTTCCTACAATGAGCAGTTCTTC CASSSEGLIISYNEQFF
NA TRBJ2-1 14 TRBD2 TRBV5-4 TGTGCCAGCAGTCCCCGACTAGCAGCCAATGAGCAGTTCTTC CASSPRLAANEQFF
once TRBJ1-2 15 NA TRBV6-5 TGTGCCAGCAGTTACAAAGCAGGGGAACGTGACGGCTACACCTTC CASSYKAGERDGYTF
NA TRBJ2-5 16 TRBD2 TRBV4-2 TGTGCCAGCAGCCAATCGAGCGGGGGGCACGGAGAGACCCAGTACTTC CASSQSSGGHGETQYF
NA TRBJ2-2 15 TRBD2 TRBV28 TGTGCCAGCAGACCCGGGACTAGCGACCTCGGGGAGCTGTTTTTT CASRPGTSDLGELFF